The sequence of this TCR beta chain was determined in a study of T cell repertoires in cytomegalovirus infection. Study-level background: Evidence of both CMV infection and a matching HLA type came from public TCR beta signatures.

Overall study findings and caveats: Identification of carriers of CMV plus the relevant HLA was performed using cumulative public TCR beta family frequency. Ex vivo, HLA-C-restricted CMV-specific TCR beta clonotypes prevailed over the rest of the response.

Many counts were recorded for this clonotype. What it binds is not known. Using its own MiXCR run on the reads, TCRdb lists one record per CDR3 protein. The sample consists of about 310,000 distinct CDR3 sequences, roughly a sixth of them appearing once. The V and J ends lost 5 bases and 7 bases respectively, with 9 bases between them. This CDR3 has 12 amino acids. Germline V gene sequence: CDR1 SGHTA, CDR2 FQGNSA. The source of this sequence is a human donor in good health (CMV status not recorded). Some clones in this sample may be carry-over from other donors' samples. The V call is TRBV7-2, the J call TRBJ1-5, with unresolved D. Input material: PBMCs. The DNA of the CDR3 is TGTGCCAGCAGCCCGCTCGGGCAGCCCCAGCATTTT. Amino acids: CASSPLGQPQHF. Full variable domain (rest looked up from reference TRBV7-2 and TRBJ1-5): GAGVSQSPSNKVTEKGKDVELRCDPISGHTALYWYRQSLGQGLEFLIYFQGNSAPDKSGLPSDRFSAERTGGSVSTLTIQRTQQEDSAVYLCASSPLGQPQHFGDGTRLSIL.